A single T cell receptor (beta chain) is shown here with its context. Germline loops: CDR1 SGHDT, CDR2 YYEEEE. CDR3 length equals 16 residues. Trimming at V came to 0 bases and at J to 1 base, leaving 1 base not matched to a gene. Assay: immunoSEQ multiplex PCR; the TCRdb copy retains only in-frame clones and omits some. The table lists about 260,000 clones, approximately 90% of them singletons. These data belong to a study of blood T cell repertoires in COVID-19. The material sequenced was PBMCs or T cells enriched from blood (not recorded which). This sequence originates from a young woman with acute COVID-19. The V gene is TRBV5-6, the J gene TRBJ2-2; 9 nucleotides line up with TRBD2. The CDR3 reads CASSLGLAVNTGELFF. The CDR3 DNA follows: TGTGCCAGCAGCTTGGGACTAGCGGTGAACACCGGGGAGCTGTTTTTT.